The T cell receptor beta chain described here comes from a study of blood T cell repertoires in COVID-19. Data came from immunoSEQ multiplex PCR; TCRdb stores just in-frame clones and leaves some out. The data contain some 200,000 clones, roughly four fifths of them singletons. Recruitment covered about 25 US areas and drew participants whose ages spanned roughly 18 to 100 years. Germline V lookup: CDR1 SGDLS, CDR2 YYNGEE. CDR3 length: 15 residues. The ends lost 4 bases at V and 6 bases at J; junction bases unmatched: 10. Sequencing used PBMCs or T cells enriched from blood (not recorded which). The chain joins TRBV9 to TRBJ1-2, with 9 bases matching TRBD1. The sequence was obtained from a man in his forties or fifties who had recovered from COVID-19. The CDR3 loop reads CASSSQTGGIHGYTF. The CDR3 coding sequence is TGTGCCAGCAGCTCTCAGACAGGGGGTATACATGGCTACACCTTC.